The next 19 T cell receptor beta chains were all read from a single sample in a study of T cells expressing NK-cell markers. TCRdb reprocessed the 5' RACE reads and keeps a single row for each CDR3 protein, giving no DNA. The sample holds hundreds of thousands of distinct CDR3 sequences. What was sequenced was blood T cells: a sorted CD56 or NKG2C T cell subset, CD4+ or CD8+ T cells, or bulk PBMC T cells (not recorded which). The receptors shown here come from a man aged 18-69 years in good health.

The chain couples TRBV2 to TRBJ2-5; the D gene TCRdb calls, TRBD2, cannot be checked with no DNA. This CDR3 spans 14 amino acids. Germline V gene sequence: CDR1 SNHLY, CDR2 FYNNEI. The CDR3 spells CASSWDGFRKTQYF.

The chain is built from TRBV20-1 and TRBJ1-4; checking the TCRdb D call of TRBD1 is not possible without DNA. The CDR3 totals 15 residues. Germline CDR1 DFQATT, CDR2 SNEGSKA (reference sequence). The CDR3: CSARGNNRPNEKLFF.

The CDR3 region is CASSLGDRGLATDTQYF. The rearrangement uses TRBV5-6 and TRBJ2-3; TCRdb's assignment of TRBD1 cannot be checked, as there is no DNA. The CDR3 covers 17 residues. Germline lookup yields CDR1 SGHDT and CDR2 YYEEEE.

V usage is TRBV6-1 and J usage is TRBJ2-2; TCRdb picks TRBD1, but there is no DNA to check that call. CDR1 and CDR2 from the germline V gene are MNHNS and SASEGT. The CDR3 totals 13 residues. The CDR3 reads CASSREGEGELFF.

Here the CDR3 reads CASSPGGAMNTEAFF. The chain links TRBV5-4 to TRBJ1-1; TCRdb designates TRBD1, a call that cannot be tested without DNA. This CDR3 spans 15 amino acids. Germline loops: CDR1 SGHNT, CDR2 YYREEE (reference sequence).

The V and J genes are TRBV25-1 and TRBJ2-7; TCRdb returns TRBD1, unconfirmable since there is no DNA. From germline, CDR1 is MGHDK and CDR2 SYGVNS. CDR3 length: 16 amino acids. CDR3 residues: CASSQLGAGGTNEQYF.

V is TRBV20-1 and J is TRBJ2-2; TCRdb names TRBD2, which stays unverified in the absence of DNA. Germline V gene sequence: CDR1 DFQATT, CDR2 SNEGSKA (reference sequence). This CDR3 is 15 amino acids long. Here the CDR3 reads CSAGLAGGPHGELFF.

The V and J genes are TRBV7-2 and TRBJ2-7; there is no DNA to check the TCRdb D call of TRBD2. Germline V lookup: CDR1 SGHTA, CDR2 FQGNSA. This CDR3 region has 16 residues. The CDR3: CASSATSGGYSYEQYF.

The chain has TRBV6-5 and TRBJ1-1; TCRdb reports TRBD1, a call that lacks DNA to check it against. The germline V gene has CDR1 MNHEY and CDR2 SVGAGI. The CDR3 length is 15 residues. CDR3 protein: CASSYAGQTKPEAFF.

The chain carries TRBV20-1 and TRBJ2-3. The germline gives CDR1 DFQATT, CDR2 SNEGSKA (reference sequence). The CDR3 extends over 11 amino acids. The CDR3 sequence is CSVNFIDTQYF.

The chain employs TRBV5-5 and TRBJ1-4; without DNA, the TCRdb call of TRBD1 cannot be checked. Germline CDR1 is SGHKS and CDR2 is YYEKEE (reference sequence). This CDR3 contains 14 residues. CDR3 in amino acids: CASSRGGVHEKLFF.

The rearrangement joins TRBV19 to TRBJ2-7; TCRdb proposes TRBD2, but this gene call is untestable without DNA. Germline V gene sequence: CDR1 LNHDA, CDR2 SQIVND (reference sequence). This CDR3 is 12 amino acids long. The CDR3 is CASGTRGYEQYF. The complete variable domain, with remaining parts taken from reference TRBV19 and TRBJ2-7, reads DGGITQSPKYLFRKEGQNVTLSCEQNLNHDAMYWYRQDPGQGLRLIYYSQIVNDFQKGDIAEGYSVSREKKESFPLTVTSAQKNPTAFYLCASGTRGYEQYFGPGTRLTVT.

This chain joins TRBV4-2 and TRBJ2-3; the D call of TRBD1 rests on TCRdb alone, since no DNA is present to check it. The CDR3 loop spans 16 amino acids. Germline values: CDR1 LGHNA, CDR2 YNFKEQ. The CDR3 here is CASSQGQGEGTDTQYF.

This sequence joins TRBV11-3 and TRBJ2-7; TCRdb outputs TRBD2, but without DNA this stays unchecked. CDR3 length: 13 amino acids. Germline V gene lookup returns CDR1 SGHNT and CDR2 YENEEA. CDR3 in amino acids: CASSFHPGLEQYF. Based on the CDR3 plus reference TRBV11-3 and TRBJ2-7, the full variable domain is EAGVVQSPRYKIIEKKQPVAFWCNPISGHNTLYWYLQNLGQGPELLIRYENEEAVDDSQLPKDRFSAERLKGVDSTLKIQPAELGDSAVYLCASSFHPGLEQYFGPGTRLTVT.

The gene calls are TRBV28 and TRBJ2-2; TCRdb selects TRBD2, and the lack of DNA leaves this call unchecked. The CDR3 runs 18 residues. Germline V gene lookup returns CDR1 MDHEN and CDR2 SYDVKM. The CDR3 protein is CASSSTTSGGAWTGELFF.

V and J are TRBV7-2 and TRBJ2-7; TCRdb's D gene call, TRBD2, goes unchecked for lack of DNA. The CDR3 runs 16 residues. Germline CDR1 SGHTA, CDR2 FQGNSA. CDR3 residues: CASSLGTSGGAYEQYF.

Here the CDR3 reads CASSESAYTEAFF. The chain carries TRBV6-1 and TRBJ1-1. CDR3 length: 13 residues. Germline CDR1 reads MNHNS; CDR2 reads SASEGT.

The CDR3 protein is CASSPAGTGSRANIQYF. The chain is built from TRBV18 and TRBJ2-4; the D call from TCRdb, TRBD1, cannot be confirmed without DNA. Germline values: CDR1 KGHSH, CDR2 LQKENI. This CDR3 has 17 amino acids.

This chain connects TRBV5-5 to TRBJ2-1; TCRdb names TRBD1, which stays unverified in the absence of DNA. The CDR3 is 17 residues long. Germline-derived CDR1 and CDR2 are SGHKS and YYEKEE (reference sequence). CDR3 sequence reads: CASSLGLARGFRNEQFF.